The clone carrying this T cell receptor beta chain was found a few times. Its antigen remains unidentified. Unmatched junction bases numbered 4, after V lost 8 bases and J lost 10 bases. The germline CDR1 and CDR2 sequences are SGDLS and YYNGEE. The CDR3 length is 12 residues. Sampled while nominally healthy, donors likely had unrecorded immune exposures. Use of 60 Vbeta and 13 Jbeta primers characterized the PCR. Using immunoSEQ multiplex PCR, the repertoire was profiled, and TCRdb retains in-frame clones only, with some absent. The sample carries more than 100,000 clones, 87% recorded once. The data were obtained in a study of cytomegalovirus exposure and HLA in healthy donors. Broader study findings: In a later analysis, TCR beta V- and J-gene trimming showed a link to a missense DCLRE1C variant. The study labeled around 160 TCR beta chains cytomegalovirus-associated.

The sample consisted of PBMCs. This clonotype was obtained from a woman in her 30s in good health and CMV-seronegative. This chain links TRBV9 with TRBJ1-6, with 9 bases that match TRBD1. As DNA, the CDR3 is TGTGCCAGTAACAGGGGGCGATCACCCCTCCACTTT. Translating it yields CASNRGRSPLHF.